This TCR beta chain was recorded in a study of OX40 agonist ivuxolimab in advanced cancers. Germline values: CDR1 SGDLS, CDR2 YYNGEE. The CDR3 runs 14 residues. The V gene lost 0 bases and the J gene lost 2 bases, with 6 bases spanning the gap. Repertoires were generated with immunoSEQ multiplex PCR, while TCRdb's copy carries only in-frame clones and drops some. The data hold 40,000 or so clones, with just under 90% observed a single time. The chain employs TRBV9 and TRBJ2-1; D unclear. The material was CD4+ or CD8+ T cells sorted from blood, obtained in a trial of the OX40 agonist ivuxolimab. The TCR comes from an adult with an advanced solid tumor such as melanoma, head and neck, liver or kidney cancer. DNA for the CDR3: TGTGCCAGCAGCGTAGAGGCTACCTACAATGAGCAGTTCTTC. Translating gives CASSVEATYNEQFF.